Listed below are T cell receptor beta chains from one sample, sequenced in a study of cytomegalovirus exposure and HLA in healthy donors. TCRdb's table, derived via immunoSEQ multiplex PCR, lists solely in-frame clones and lacks some. Of approximately 100,000 clones in the sample, just under 75% were seen once. Sequencing was performed on PBMCs. These receptors originate from a man aged 50 to 59 in good health and CMV-seropositive. Each CDR3 is given with its conserved first and last residue. The D gene is left open where the match is weak. Expanded clones get a size class; other rows say once, few or many, or leave the size out.

v_call clone_size d_call cdr3_aa
TRBV5-6 - - CASSRVVGVYEQYF
TRBV11-3 - - CASSVFQTGELFF
TRBV9 - - CASSPRPEALGGYTF
TRBV7-2 - - CASSLGGPIGETQYF
TRBV19 - - CATTPVGTGPVYSNQPQHF
TRBV5-6 - TRBD2 CASSLARGGTSYNEQFF
TRBV12-5 - - CASGLTGNNEKLFF
TRBV11-2 - - CASSLNDMNTEAFF
TRBV5-1 - - CASSLAGAETIYF
TRBV19 - - CASNRQALGNQPQHF
TRBV7-8 - TRBD1 CASRRDRGPGELFF
TRBV5-1 - - CASSIGQNNEQFF
TRBV19 few - CASSIGNPGSYNEQFF
TRBV19 - - CASSRPSQRNNQPQHF
TRBV2 - - CATSGAGDEQFF
TRBV5-1 once TRBD1 CASSLETGGFFPTYEQYF
TRBV4-3 once - CASSQDGTARSDTQYF
TRBV2 - TRBD2 CASSGRRASGGDTQYF
TRBV19 - - CASSTPWAQADTQYF
TRBV7-9 few TRBD2 CASSPRGLAGGYNEQFF
TRBV7-6 once - CASSLGILASTYNEQFF
TRBV6-1 - - CASNLRARNEKLFF
TRBV4-2 few TRBD2 CASSQEIRGTSGRGYEQYF
TRBV2 - TRBD1 CASSERGGQTEAFF
TRBV4-1 - - CASSQDQARYNEQFF
TRBV5-1 - - CASSLYGSGGNEKLFF
TRBV19 - TRBD1 CASSTGQGSYEKLFF
TRBV5-1 - TRBD1 CASSSGQGRTGELFF
TRBV5-1 - - CASSLVPMGTAYEQYF
TRBV11-2 - - CASSLDTTGLNSPLHF
TRBV4-1 - TRBD2 CASSTLAGEYEQYF
TRBV6-1 - - CASSEIDSYYNSPLHF
TRBV14 once - CASSQERGYSGNTIYF
TRBV6-1 - - CASSEMGGPQNEQFF